The entry below describes one T cell receptor beta chain. Sequencing of TCR beta was performed on blood CD8+ and CD4+ T cells. Matching for age and sex applied to the controls, who were healthy donors. Both CD4+ and CD8+ T cells were negatively isolated, and TEMRA cells underwent FACS enrichment. The entry originates in a study of CD8 T cells in Susac syndrome. Reverse transcription of about 0.5 to 1 ug RNA was carried out with random hexamers. The authors amplified TCR beta CDR3 across 54 Vbeta and 13 Jbeta using immunoSEQ multiplex PCR. TCRdb analysed the immunoSEQ multiplex PCR reads with MiXCR anew, one entry per CDR3 protein. The sample consists of more than 85,000 distinct CDR3 sequences, about 95% of them appearing once. CDR3 length: 15 amino acids. Germline CDR1 reads SGHRS; CDR2 reads YFSETQ. The junction had 12 bases not matched to a gene; V was cut back by 6 bases and J by 8 bases.

The sequence derives from a human donor in good health. Material: CD4+ T cells from PBMCs. The chain carries TRBV5-1 and TRBJ2-1; 9 bases align to TRBD2. The CDR3 region has the DNA TGCGCCAGCAAGCTTACTAGCGGGTATGCCCATGAGCAGTTCTTC. Protein product: CASKLTSGYAHEQFF. The full variable domain, rest sourced from reference TRBV5-1 and TRBJ2-1, is KAGVTQTPRYLIKTRGQQVTLSCSPISGHRSVSWYQQTPGQGLQFLFEYFSETQRNKGNFPGRFSGRQFSNSRSEMNVSTLELGDSALYLCASKLTSGYAHEQFFGPGTRLTVL.